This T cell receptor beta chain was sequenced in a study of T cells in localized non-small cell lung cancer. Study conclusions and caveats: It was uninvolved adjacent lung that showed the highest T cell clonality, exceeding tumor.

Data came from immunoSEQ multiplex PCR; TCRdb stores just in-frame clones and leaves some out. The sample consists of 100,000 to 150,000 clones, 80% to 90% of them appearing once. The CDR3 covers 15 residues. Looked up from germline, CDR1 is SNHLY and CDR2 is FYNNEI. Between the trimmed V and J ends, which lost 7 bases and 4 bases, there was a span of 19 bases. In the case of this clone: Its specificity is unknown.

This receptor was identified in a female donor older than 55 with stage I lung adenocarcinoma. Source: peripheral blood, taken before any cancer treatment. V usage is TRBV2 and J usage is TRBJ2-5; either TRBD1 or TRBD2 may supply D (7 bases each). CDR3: CASKEGAGEIETQYF. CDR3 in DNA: TGTGCCAGCAAGGAGGGGGCGGGAGAAATAGAGACCCAGTACTTC.